This paragraph reports one T cell receptor beta chain. What it binds is not known. Data came from immunoSEQ multiplex PCR; TCRdb stores just in-frame clones and leaves some out. The sample holds approximately 120,000 clones, approximately 90% seen once. This specimen belongs to a study of T cell responses to AZD1222 COVID-19 vaccine. Study findings and constraints: Females outnumbered males among donors, who were mostly white British; clonal diversity was possibly underestimated.

Germline V lookup: CDR1 MNHEY, CDR2 SVGEGT. With 5 bases removed from V and 3 bases from J, the gap between germline ends came to 13 bases. The CDR3 totals 14 residues. The sequence came from an adult in good health. The chain combines TRBV6-2 or TRBV6-3 with TRBJ1-2, with a weak D call TRBD1 (5 bases). The specimen was peripheral blood, collected on day 0 of AZD1222 vaccination. The CDR3 reads CASSRTRVDYGYTF. CDR3 nucleotides: TGTGCCAGCAGTAGGACAAGGGTAGACTATGGCTACACCTTC.